This TCR beta chain was identified during a study of blood T cells in healthy people across ages. Germline V CDR1 and CDR2: ENHRY, SYGVKD. V was trimmed by 0 bases and J by 11 bases, leaving 10 bases between them. The length of the CDR3 is 12 residues. With a J-beta primer mix and a sample-barcoded 5' primer, a second PCR ran 7 to 11 cycles. TCRdb re-called the 5' RACE reads through MiXCR, storing one row per CDR3 protein. The sample lists hundreds of thousands of distinct CDR3 sequences; about 50% were seen once. About this clonotype: Antigen: not known.

No fewer than 5.5 micrograms of total RNA were isolated from every sample. Study-wide results and caveats: As age increased, TCR beta diversity per million T cells fell in a roughly linear fashion.

The TCR sequence derives from a woman of 80 years or more in good health. Input material: blood. V is TRBV10-3 and J is TRBJ2-5; D ambiguous. CDR3 sequence (DNA): TGTGCCATCAGTGAGTCGATTTATGAGCAGTACTTC. It translates to CAISESIYEQYF.